This T cell receptor beta chain was recorded in a study of T cell repertoires in cytomegalovirus infection. This clonotype has just a few counts. TCRdb ran MiXCR on the reads and lists one entry per CDR3 protein. The profile shows 350,000 to 450,000 distinct CDR3 sequences, about a sixth of them singletons. The J segment lost 5 bases and the V segment lost 5 bases, leaving 11 bases of the junction unmatched. The CDR3 covers 16 residues. CDR1 and CDR2 (germline): MNHNS, SASEGT. Sequences were obtained from PBMCs. This sequence was found in a human donor in good health (CMV status not recorded). Some clones in this sample may be carry-over from other donors' samples. The chain has TRBV6-1 and TRBJ1-5; 8 nucleotides match TRBD1. The CDR3 coding sequence is TGTGCCAGCAGTCCCTCCGACAGGGGCGGAGATCAGCCCCAGCATTTT. Translation: CASSPSDRGGDQPQHF.